The sample holds many counts of the clone carrying this T cell receptor (beta chain). Antigen specificity is unknown. This specimen comes from a study of identical twins. Points from the study as a whole: Fewer insertions were carried by abundant cord blood beta clonotypes, but none was seen in memory repertoires.

CDR3 length: 16 residues. MiXCR, run by TCRdb on the 5' RACE reads, gives a single entry per CDR3 protein. The sample consists of about 690,000 distinct CDR3 sequences, over 5% of them appearing once. The chain employs TRBV21-1 and TRBJ2-3; TRBD1, the table's D call, was not compared with the DNA. TRBV21-1 is assigned pseudogene status. Sequencing was done on a sample of naive T cells sorted from blood. The receptor was isolated from a man aged 18 to 35 in good health. The CDR3 sequence is CASFRQGPGGTDTQYF. The CDR3 DNA sequence: TGTGCCAGCTTCCGCCAGGGGCCGGGGGGCACAGATACGCAGTATTTT.